Following are 25 T cell receptor beta chains from one sample sequenced in a study of CXCR3-negative and CXCR3-positive naive CD8 T cells. The study made its TRB cDNA libraries by 5' RACE, adding UMI labels. TCRdb processed the 5' RACE reads again and assigns one entry to each CDR3 protein, with no DNA. This repertoire includes roughly 100,000 distinct CDR3 sequences. Source material: naive CXCR3- CD8+ T cells from blood. Sample subset: CD45RO-CCR7+CD27+CD95- naive CD8+ T cells lacking CXCR3 (TNR3-). These receptors were obtained from a human donor in good health. Some clones in this sample may be carry-over from other donors' samples.

The V and J genes are TRBV6-5 and TRBJ1-3. The CDR3 sequence is 15 residues long. CDR1 MNHEY and CDR2 SVGAGI come from the germline V gene. CDR3 residues: CASSYSKAWMDTIYF.

The chain couples TRBV19 to TRBJ2-1. From germline, CDR1 is LNHDA and CDR2 SQIVND (reference sequence). The CDR3 is 16 residues long. The CDR3: CASSIDPGSSYNEQFF. The entire variable domain, with the rest obtained from reference TRBV19 and TRBJ2-1, is as follows: DGGITQSPKYLFRKEGQNVTLSCEQNLNHDAMYWYRQDPGQGLRLIYYSQIVNDFQKGDIAEGYSVSREKKESFPLTVTSAQKNPTAFYLCASSIDPGSSYNEQFFGPGTRLTVL.

The CDR3 loop reads CSAYKGDTEAFF. This chain uses TRBV20-1 with TRBJ1-1; TCRdb selects TRBD1, and the lack of DNA leaves this call unchecked. CDR3 length equals 12 residues. Germline V CDR1 and CDR2: DFQATT, SNEGSKA (reference sequence).

The chain links TRBV14 to TRBJ1-1. The CDR3 sequence is 14 residues long. CDR1 and CDR2 (germline): SGHDN, FVKESK. CDR3 region: CASSQDWMNTEAFF.

V gene TRBV10-3 combines with J gene TRBJ1-3. Germline CDR1 and CDR2: ENHRY and SYGVKD. The CDR3 runs to 13 residues. The CDR3 reads CATQMSSGNTIYF.

The gene calls are TRBV4-3 and TRBJ2-5; the D call of TRBD2 rests on TCRdb alone, since no DNA is present to check it. The CDR3 consists of 15 residues. CDR1 and CDR2 (germline): LGHNA, YSLEER. CDR3 in amino acids: CASSQDRTSRETQYF.

V usage is TRBV7-9 and J usage is TRBJ2-2; TCRdb's D call of TRBD1 is untestable without DNA. The CDR3 is made up of 13 amino acids. Germline values: CDR1 SEHNR, CDR2 FQNEAQ (reference sequence). CDR3: CASWGQGAGELFF.

CDR3 residues: CASSLSYTGELFF. The chain joins TRBV27 to TRBJ2-2. This CDR3 region has 13 residues. In germline, CDR1 is MNHEY, CDR2 SMNVEV (reference sequence).

The chain uses TRBV9 and TRBJ2-1; with no DNA, the TCRdb D assignment of TRBD1 cannot be verified. Germline V lookup: CDR1 SGDLS, CDR2 YYNGEE. The CDR3 extends over 14 amino acids. The chain's CDR3 is CASSVALQGNEQFF.

The V gene is TRBV29-1, the J gene TRBJ2-2; TCRdb designates TRBD2, a call that cannot be tested without DNA. CDR1 is SQVTM and CDR2 is ANQGSEA in the germline V gene. The CDR3 covers 16 residues. The CDR3: CSVEEEAGDHTGELFF.

This rearrangement joins TRBV7-6 to TRBJ2-7; without DNA, the TCRdb call of TRBD1 cannot be checked. Germline V gives CDR1 SGHVS, CDR2 FNYEAQ. The length of the CDR3 is 16 residues. CDR3 protein: CASSLAQGASIYEQYF.

This chain links TRBV6-2 or TRBV6-3 with TRBJ2-2; TCRdb proposes TRBD1, but this gene call is untestable without DNA. This CDR3 region has 16 residues. Per germline, CDR1 MNHEY and CDR2 SVGEGT. CDR3 loop: CASSPGAPSNTGELFF.

The chain is built from TRBV10-3 and TRBJ2-3; the TCRdb D gene call, TRBD1, has no DNA to confirm it. This CDR3 has 16 residues. Germline V gene lookup returns CDR1 ENHRY and CDR2 SYGVKD. CDR3 loop: CAISESVGGPTDTQYF.

The chain is built from TRBV12-3 or TRBV12-4 and TRBJ2-1; with no DNA, the TCRdb D assignment of TRBD2 cannot be verified. This CDR3 is 13 amino acids long. The CDR3 is CASSLVSGDEQFF.

The chain has TRBV19 and TRBJ1-1; TCRdb calls TRBD1, which cannot be checked without DNA. The CDR3 is 13 amino acids. The V gene's germline CDR1 is LNHDA and CDR2 SQIVND (reference sequence). The CDR3 sequence: CASREDRGTEAFF.

The chain links TRBV29-1 to TRBJ2-7. CDR3 size: 12 residues. Germline lookup yields CDR1 SQVTM and CDR2 ANQGSEA. CDR3 loop: CSVVQSSYEQYF.

CDR3 loop: CASSVGGTQYF. The chain is built from TRBV25-1 and TRBJ2-5; the D gene TCRdb calls, TRBD1, cannot be checked with no DNA. Germline CDR1 MGHDK, CDR2 SYGVNS. This CDR3 is built from 11 residues.

V usage is TRBV28 and J usage is TRBJ2-3; TCRdb lists TRBD1, though no DNA is available to test this call. The germline V gene encodes CDR1 MDHEN and CDR2 SYDVKM. The CDR3 is made up of 18 amino acids. CDR3 region: CASSRDPYRAGATDTQYF. Full variable domain (outside the CDR3, taken from reference TRBV28 and TRBJ2-3): DVKVTQSSRYLVKRTGEKVFLECVQDMDHENMFWYRQDPGLGLRLIYFSYDVKMKEKGDIPEGYSVSREKKERFSLILESASTNQTSMYLCASSRDPYRAGATDTQYFGPGTRLTVL.

The rearrangement links TRBV6-5 to TRBJ2-1; checking the TCRdb D call of TRBD2 is not possible without DNA. CDR3 size: 14 residues. Germline CDR1 MNHEY, CDR2 SVGAGI. The CDR3 region is CASSYSGPHNEQFF.

V is TRBV7-9 and J is TRBJ2-3. CDR3 length: 14 residues. CDR1 SEHNR and CDR2 FQNEAQ come from the germline V gene (reference sequence). The CDR3 sequence: CASSLAQSTDTQYF.

CDR3 sequence reads: CASSDAGELFF. The rearrangement joins TRBV7-2 to TRBJ2-2. This CDR3 region has 11 residues. Germline-derived CDR1 and CDR2 are SGHTA and FQGNSA.

The V call is TRBV6-1, the J call TRBJ2-1. CDR3 size: 13 residues. Germline V gene lookup returns CDR1 MNHNS and CDR2 SASEGT. CDR3 residues: CATREGSYNEQFF.

This sequence joins TRBV6-2 or TRBV6-3 and TRBJ2-2. The CDR3 length is 13 residues. Germline CDR1 reads MNHEY; CDR2 reads SVGEGT. The CDR3 sequence is CASSYSRTGELFF.

The rearrangement links TRBV27 to TRBJ1-1. Looked up from germline, CDR1 is MNHEY and CDR2 is SMNVEV (reference sequence). This CDR3 is built from 14 residues. The CDR3 region is CASSIRGGSNEAFF.

The chain couples TRBV15 to TRBJ2-2; the D gene TCRdb calls, TRBD2, cannot be checked with no DNA. The CDR3 totals 18 residues. Germline CDR1 and CDR2: LNHNV and YYDKDF (reference sequence). The CDR3: CATSPRTSGRRNTGELFF.